A single sample is the source of the 21 T cell receptor beta chains below, sequenced in a study of T cells in Graves' hyperthyroidism and ophthalmopathy. The investigators amplified TCR beta CDR3 regions from RNA transcripts. TCR CDR3 underwent first-round RT-PCR with the HTBI primer set. TCRdb used MiXCR to reprocess the multiplex PCR reads, holding one entry per CDR3 protein. The table includes 550,000 to 600,000 distinct CDR3 sequences, approximately 14% detected once. Material for sequencing was blood. Source of these receptors: a young woman with Graves' ophthalmopathy.

This clonotype showed up many times. Here the CDR3 reads CASSSPREQFF. The CDR3, as DNA: TGTGCCAGCAGTTCCCCTCGGGAGCAGTTCTTC. The chain employs TRBV6-2 or TRBV6-3 and TRBJ2-1, with D uncertain. CDR3 length equals 11 residues. The V end was cut by 4 bases, the J end by 10 bases, with 8 bases between. CDR1 MNHEY and CDR2 SVGEGT come from the germline V gene.

This clonotype was counted many times. This sequence joins TRBV20-1 and TRBJ2-7, with 9 bases identical to TRBD1. Germline values: CDR1 DFQATT, CDR2 SNEGSKA (reference sequence). The CDR3 consists of 15 residues. V shed 3 bases and J 2 bases; nucleotides not matched to a gene: 8. CDR3 region: CSARQQGASPYEQYF. The DNA of the CDR3 is TGCAGTGCTAGGCAACAGGGGGCATCCCCCTACGAGCAGTACTTC.

In its sample, this clonotype was seen many times. CDR3 coding DNA: TGTGCCAGCAGTGCTCATCGAGGGTCCGAGACCCAGTACTTC. The encoded protein is CASSAHRGSETQYF. V and J are TRBV6-1 and TRBJ2-5; D is possibly TRBD2 (5 bases). V gave up 4 bases and J gave up 5 bases, with 14 bases separating them. Germline V gene lookup returns CDR1 MNHNS and CDR2 SASEGT. This CDR3 spans 14 amino acids.

This clonotype was observed a few times. J is TRBJ2-2 and V is TRBV11-2, with D uncertain. The CDR3 runs to 14 residues. Trimming pared 3 bases from V and 4 bases from J, leaving 9 bases between. Germline V gene lookup returns CDR1 SGHAT and CDR2 FQNNGV. CDR3: CASSFIFPTGELFF. The CDR3 DNA is TGTGCCAGCAGCTTCATTTTCCCCACCGGGGAGCTGTTTTTT.

This rearrangement joins TRBV12-3 or TRBV12-4 to TRBJ2-3; 11 nucleotides agree with TRBD2. Trimming at V came to 7 bases and at J to 10 bases, leaving 28 bases not matched to a gene. The CDR3 is made up of 20 amino acids. The CDR3 DNA reads as TGTGCCAGCAACCTGACCCCGGGACTAGCGGAGAACCCCCACATCTTAGCGCAGTATTTT. It encodes CASNLTPGLAENPHILAQYF.

At least ten counts were recorded for this clonotype. The chain employs TRBV28 and TRBJ2-1, with TRBD2 matching over 8 bases. This CDR3 region has 16 residues. CDR1 and CDR2 (germline): MDHEN, SYDVKM. With V trimmed by 4 bases and J by 6 bases, 11 bases remained unmatched. CDR3 residues: CASSSLAGGVRNEQFF. CDR3 sequence (DNA): TGTGCCAGCAGTTCCTTGGCGGGAGGTGTTCGCAATGAGCAGTTCTTC.

This clonotype came up many times. The V gene is TRBV5-1, the J gene TRBJ1-2; a weak D match, TRBD1 (5 bases). CDR3 length: 15 amino acids. The germline gives CDR1 SGHRS, CDR2 YFSETQ. With 1 base removed from V and 4 bases from J, the gap between germline ends came to 14 bases. CDR3 sequence: CASSLSNAGTYGYTF. The CDR3 DNA follows: TGCGCCAGCAGCTTGTCGAATGCAGGGACCTATGGCTACACCTTC. The variable domain in full, completed from reference TRBV5-1 and TRBJ1-2, reads KAGVTQTPRYLIKTRGQQVTLSCSPISGHRSVSWYQQTPGQGLQFLFEYFSETQRNKGNFPGRFSGRQFSNSRSEMNVSTLELGDSALYLCASSLSNAGTYGYTFGSGTRLTVV.

This sequence joins TRBV3-1 and TRBJ1-2, with a possible D match to TRBD1 (6 bases). CDR1 is LGHDT and CDR2 is YNNKEL in the germline V gene (reference sequence). The V end lost 1 base, the J end lost 6 bases, and 12 bases lay between the germline ends. This CDR3 is 14 amino acids long. The CDR3 region has the DNA TGTGCCAGCAGCCAAGGGGGAGGGGGTAATGGCTACACCTTC. It encodes CASSQGGGGNGYTF.

This clonotype appeared many times. The chain employs TRBV20-1 and TRBJ2-1; 8 bases fit TRBD1. Germline V lookup: CDR1 DFQATT, CDR2 SNEGSKA (reference sequence). The length of the CDR3 is 13 residues. The CDR3, as DNA: TGCACAGGGGGCTGGACTCCCTTCGCTGAGCAGTTCTTC. Translated: CTGGWTPFAEQFF.

This clonotype appeared many times. The V call is TRBV7-9, the J call TRBJ1-4; a weak D match, TRBD1 (5 bases). Per germline, CDR1 SEHNR and CDR2 FQNEAQ (reference sequence). The CDR3 sequence is 15 residues long. V was clipped by 7 bases and J by 7 bases, with 19 bases between them. This chain's CDR3 is CASTLLPGPGEKLFF. DNA of the CDR3: TGTGCCAGCACCCTACTTCCGGGACCGGGTGAAAAACTGTTTTTT.

This clonotype was counted ten times or more. This chain connects TRBV30 to TRBJ2-3; D is perhaps TRBD2 (5 bases). The CDR3 loop spans 14 amino acids. Trimming stripped 0 bases from V and 7 bases from J, with 14 bases between. The germline V gene has CDR1 GTSNPN and CDR2 SVGIG (reference sequence). The CDR3 DNA sequence: TGTGCCTGGAGTGTTGGAGGAGCGAGAAATACGCAGTATTTT. As protein: CAWSVGGARNTQYF.

The rearrangement links TRBV18 to TRBJ2-1, with a possible D match to TRBD1 (5 bases). Germline-derived CDR1 and CDR2 are KGHSH and LQKENI. V was shortened by 0 bases and J by 4 bases, with 10 bases between the two germline ends. The CDR3 loop spans 15 amino acids. In DNA form, the CDR3 reads TGTGCCAGCTCACCACCTACAGGTGGGTACAATGAGCAGTTCTTC. Translation: CASSPPTGGYNEQFF.

This clonotype was detected a few times. This chain connects TRBV29-1 to TRBJ2-6; D call uncertain. V was trimmed by 5 bases and J by 0 bases, leaving 11 bases between them. Germline values: CDR1 SQVTM, CDR2 ANQGSEA. The CDR3 spans 15 residues. CDR3 amino acids: CSVQKIDSGANVLTF. As DNA, the CDR3 is TGCAGCGTTCAGAAGATAGACTCTGGGGCCAACGTCCTGACTTTC. Together with reference TRBV29-1 and TRBJ2-6, the CDR3 gives the full variable domain: SAVISQKPSRDICQRGTSLTIQCQVDSQVTMMFWYRQQPGQSLTLIATANQGSEATYESGFVIDKFPISRPNLTFSTLTVSNMSPEDSSIYLCSVQKIDSGANVLTFGAGSRLTVL.

This clonotype has only a few counts. The chain carries TRBV20-1 and TRBJ1-1; 10 nucleotides match TRBD1. This CDR3 comprises 13 residues. Unmatched junction bases numbered 3, after V lost 5 bases and J lost 3 bases. Per the germline V gene, CDR1 is DFQATT and CDR2 is SNEGSKA (reference sequence). The CDR3 DNA sequence: TGCAGTGCTCCGGGACAGGGGTACACTGAAGCTTTCTTT. Its protein product is CSAPGQGYTEAFF.

This clonotype was recorded many times. This chain uses TRBV12-3 or TRBV12-4 with TRBJ2-7; D unresolved. The length of the CDR3 is 15 residues. V lost 0 bases to trimming and J lost 3 bases, with 12 bases between them. In DNA form, the CDR3 reads TGTGCCAGCAGTTTAGCGATAGGGCAGCACTACGAGCAGTACTTC. This encodes CASSLAIGQHYEQYF.

As to this clonotype: Given a much more abundant clone one base away, this may be a read error. V and J are TRBV30 and TRBJ2-3; possible D gene TRBD2, 6 bases. Germline V gene lookup returns CDR1 GTSNPN and CDR2 SVGIG (reference sequence). Trimming pared 3 bases from V and 2 bases from J, leaving 18 bases between. CDR3 length: 16 residues. DNA for the CDR3: TGTGCCTGGAGCGACCCCGCTGCGGGGTTCACAGATACGCAGTATTTT. Its protein product is CAWSDPAAGFTDTQYF.

This clonotype was seen a handful of times. V is TRBV5-1 and J is TRBJ1-1; the D is unclear. This CDR3 spans 14 amino acids. Trimming cost V 4 bases and J 7 bases, with 17 bases left between them. Germline lookup yields CDR1 SGHRS and CDR2 YFSETQ. The CDR3 bases are TGCGCCAGCAGCCCCACCCTGACGGAGAATGAAGCTTTCTTT. Protein: CASSPTLTENEAFF.

This clonotype showed up many times. The CDR3 DNA sequence: TGTGCCAGCAGTGGCCAATGGACAGGGAGCTCCTACGAGCAGTACTTC. Translation: CASSGQWTGSSYEQYF. The chain employs TRBV6-4 and TRBJ2-7, with 8 bases identical to TRBD1. CDR1 is MRHNA, CDR2 SNTAGT, per germline. V was clipped by 4 bases and J by 0 bases; unmatched bases: 8. The CDR3 contains 16 residues.

This clonotype appeared many times. The chain combines TRBV19 with TRBJ2-1; 12 bases match TRBD2. The germline V gene has CDR1 LNHDA and CDR2 SQIVND (reference sequence). This CDR3 is 19 amino acids long. With V trimmed by 7 bases and J by 0 bases, 13 bases remained unmatched. CDR3 loop: CASTHPPGLAGSSYNEQFF. The CDR3 bases are TGTGCCAGTACTCACCCGCCGGGACTAGCGGGCAGCTCCTACAATGAGCAGTTCTTC.

This clonotype was detected many times. The chain recombines TRBV2 with TRBJ1-5, with D possibly matching TRBD1 (6 bases). Per the germline V gene, CDR1 is SNHLY and CDR2 is FYNNEI. The V end was cut by 7 bases, the J end by 3 bases, with 10 bases between. This CDR3 is built from 13 residues. The CDR3 DNA reads as TGTGCCAGCACCCGGGACAACAATCAGCCCCAGCATTTT. It encodes CASTRDNNQPQHF.

This clonotype appeared many times. The J gene is TRBJ2-7, the V gene TRBV7-6; the D call may be TRBD1 or TRBD2 (5 bases each). This CDR3 has 15 residues. V lost 1 base to trimming and J lost 2 bases, with 12 bases between them. CDR1 SGHVS and CDR2 FNYEAQ come from the germline V gene. The CDR3 DNA sequence: TGTGCCAGCAGCTTAGGTCCCGGGGCCACCTACGAGCAGTACTTC. It yields the protein CASSLGPGATYEQYF.